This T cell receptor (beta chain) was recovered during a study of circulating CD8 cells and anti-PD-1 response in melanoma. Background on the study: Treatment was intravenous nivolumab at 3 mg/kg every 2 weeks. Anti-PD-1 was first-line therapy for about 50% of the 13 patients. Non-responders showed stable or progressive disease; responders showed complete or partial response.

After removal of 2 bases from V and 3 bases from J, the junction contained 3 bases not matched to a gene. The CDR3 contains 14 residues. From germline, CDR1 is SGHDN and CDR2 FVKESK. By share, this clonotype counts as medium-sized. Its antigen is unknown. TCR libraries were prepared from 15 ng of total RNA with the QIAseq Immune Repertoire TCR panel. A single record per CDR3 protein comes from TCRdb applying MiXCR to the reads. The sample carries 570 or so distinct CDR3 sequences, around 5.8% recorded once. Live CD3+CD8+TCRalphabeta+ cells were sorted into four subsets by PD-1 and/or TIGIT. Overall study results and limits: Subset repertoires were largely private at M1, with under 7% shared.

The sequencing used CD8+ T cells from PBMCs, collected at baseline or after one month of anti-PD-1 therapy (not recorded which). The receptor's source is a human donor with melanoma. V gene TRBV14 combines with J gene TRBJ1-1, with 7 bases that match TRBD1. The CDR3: CASSQRGGYTEAFF. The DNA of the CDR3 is TGTGCCAGCAGCCAAAGAGGGGGCTACACTGAAGCTTTCTTT.